Here is one T cell receptor beta chain with its context. TCRdb keeps only in-frame clones here, not all; method: immunoSEQ multiplex PCR. The sample yields millions of clones, less than 95% seen once. Naive CD8 populations comprised CD45RO-negative cells positively selected for CCR7, excluding terminally differentiated effector memory CD45RA+ cells. The data belong to a study of shared clonotypes between healthy human individuals. Per the germline V gene, CDR1 is MDHEN and CDR2 is SYDVKM. V shed 5 bases and J shed 2 bases, with 13 bases lying between them. CDR3 length: 14 amino acids. The genes are TRBV28 and TRBJ2-7; tentatively, D is TRBD2 (5 bases). The sequenced sample was naive CD8+ T cells sorted from blood. This TCR derives from a young man in good health. CDR3 DNA: TGTGCCAGCAGTGCAGGAGGTGGACCCTACGAGCAGTACTTC. Its translation: CASSAGGGPYEQYF.